These T cell receptor beta chains were read from a single sample in a study of beta chain features in type 1 diabetes. Assay used: immunoSEQ multiplex PCR; TCRdb lists only in-frame clones, some missing. The data hold a few hundred thousand clones, with roughly 17% observed a single time. Sequencing input: naive CD4+ T cells from blood. The receptors stem from a man in his thirties or forties with type 1 diabetes. CDR3s include the opening cysteine and the closing phenylalanine or tryptophan. D genes are given only for firm matches. Expanded clones are given a class, and other clones once, few, many or no size at all.

TGTGCCTGGAGTGTACAGGGTAGCTATGGCTACACCTTC	CAWSVQGSYGYTF	13	few	TRBV30	TRBJ1-2	-
TGTGCCAGCAGTTCCGTTGGGGGAGGGCGACAGTACTTC	CASSSVGGGRQYF	13	-	TRBV27	TRBJ2-7	TRBD2
TGCGCCAGCAGCCAGGGATTGGCCGGCTACACCTTC	CASSQGLAGYTF	12	few	TRBV4-3	TRBJ1-2	-
TGTGCCAGCAGCAAGGGACTAGCGGGATGGTATGAGCAGTTCTTC	CASSKGLAGWYEQFF	15	few	TRBV5-4	TRBJ2-1	TRBD2
TGTGCCTGGAGTGTACTGGAGGGCAGACAGCCCCAGCATTTT	CAWSVLEGRQPQHF	14	few	TRBV30	TRBJ1-5	-
TGCAGCGCCCGCAAAGGTCTGACTAGCGGCACAGATACGCAGTATTTT	CSARKGLTSGTDTQYF	16	-	TRBV29-1	TRBJ2-3	TRBD2
TGTGCCAGCACCCCTGGCCTAGCGGACACAGATACGCAGTATTTT	CASTPGLADTDTQYF	15	-	TRBV7-9	TRBJ2-3	TRBD2
TGTGCCAGCAACGTCCTCTACAATGAGCAGTTCTTC	CASNVLYNEQFF	12	few	TRBV28	TRBJ2-1	-
TGTGCCAGCAGCTTAGCAAGGGAAGATGAGCAGTTCTTC	CASSLAREDEQFF	13	-	TRBV7-2	TRBJ2-1	-
TGTGCCAGCAGCTTCAGGGGCTCTAGCGGGAATCCGAAACACGAGCAGTACTTC	CASSFRGSSGNPKHEQYF	18	few	TRBV7-2	TRBJ2-7	TRBD2
TGTGCCTGGAGTGTAGGGGGTTCCTCTGATGAGCAGTTCTTC	CAWSVGGSSDEQFF	14	-	TRBV30	TRBJ2-1	-
TGTGCCAGCAGCGTAGCTTCGAGCGGGAGAAATGAGCAGTTCTTC	CASSVASSGRNEQFF	15	-	TRBV9	TRBJ2-1	TRBD2
TGTGCCAGCAGTGTCCTGGACACAGGCTATGGCTACACCTTC	CASSVLDTGYGYTF	14	-	TRBV6-1	TRBJ1-2	-
TGCAGCGTTGACGGGGGACTAGCGGGAGGGTACACCGGGGAGCTGTTTTTT	CSVDGGLAGGYTGELFF	17	-	TRBV29-1	TRBJ2-2	TRBD2
TGTGCCAGCAGTGCCGAGGGACCCGAGCAGTACTTC	CASSAEGPEQYF	12	-	TRBV2	TRBJ2-7	-
TGTGCCAGCAGCTTAGTAGCGGGACTCACCGGGGAGCTGTTTTTT	CASSLVAGLTGELFF	15	-	TRBV7-8	TRBJ2-2	TRBD2
TGTGCCAGCAGTTACTTGGGGAACACTGAAGCTTTCTTT	CASSYLGNTEAFF	13	few	TRBV6-5	TRBJ1-1	-
TGTGCCATCAGTACTACCGGGACTAGCGGGAGTTACGAGCAGTACTTC	CAISTTGTSGSYEQYF	16	-	TRBV10-3	TRBJ2-7	TRBD2
TGTGCCAGCAGCCAAGTCAGAGCGGAGGGAGCCGAGCAGTACTTC	CASSQVRAEGAEQYF	15	few	TRBV4-2	TRBJ2-7	-
TGCAGCGTGGGACTAGCGGGAGCGACCGGGGAGCTGTTTTTT	CSVGLAGATGELFF	14	few	TRBV29-1	TRBJ2-2	TRBD2
TGCAGCGGGGTACAGAGCTCTGGGGCCAACGTCCTGACTTTC	CSGVQSSGANVLTF	14	-	TRBV29-1	TRBJ2-6	-
TGTGCCAGTAGTTTCCCGGGACTAGGCATCGACAATGAGCAGTTCTTC	CASSFPGLGIDNEQFF	16	-	TRBV19	TRBJ2-1	TRBD2
TGTGCCAGCAGGATACAGGGGCGGGAGACCCAGTACTTC	CASRIQGRETQYF	13	-	TRBV28	TRBJ2-5	TRBD1
TGTGCCAGCAGCTTGGGTAGGCAGGGGAACGAGCAGTACTTC	CASSLGRQGNEQYF	14	few	TRBV7-6	TRBJ2-7	-
TGCAGTACGATAGCTAGAGATACGCAGTATTTT	CSTIARDTQYF	11	-	TRBV20-1	TRBJ2-3	-
TGTGCCTGGAGTGCAACTAGCGGGAGGTGGAATGAGCAGTTCTTC	CAWSATSGRWNEQFF	15	-	TRBV30	TRBJ2-1	TRBD2
TGTGCCAGCAGCTCGGGACTAGCGGGAGCTAGCACAGATACGCAGTATTTT	CASSSGLAGASTDTQYF	17	-	TRBV7-2	TRBJ2-3	TRBD2
TGTGCCAGCAGCTTGGGGCTTTGGGACACAACCTACGAGCAGTACTTC	CASSLGLWDTTYEQYF	16	-	TRBV7-9	TRBJ2-7	-
TGCAGCGTTGCCCGACAGGAGAATGGCTACACCTTC	CSVARQENGYTF	12	few	TRBV29-1	TRBJ1-2	-
TGTGCCAGCAGTTTCGCACAGAACTATGGCTACACCTTC	CASSFAQNYGYTF	13	-	TRBV28	TRBJ1-2	-
TGCAGCGTTGTAGTGACAGAAGAGACCCAGTACTTC	CSVVVTEETQYF	12	-	TRBV29-1	TRBJ2-5	-
TGTGCCAGCGGCCGGGACCGATCATCCTACGAGCAGTACTTC	CASGRDRSSYEQYF	14	-	TRBV2	TRBJ2-7	-
TGTGCCAGCCGCGCCGGGGGAGGTCAGCCCCAGCATTTT	CASRAGGGQPQHF	13	-	TRBV28	TRBJ1-5	-
TGTGCCAGCAGTTACGACGGCAGTGAGTCCTACGAGCAGTACTTC	CASSYDGSESYEQYF	15	few	TRBV6-5	TRBJ2-7	-
TGTGCCTCCATTCGGGGCAGGGGAAACTACGAGCAGTACTTC	CASIRGRGNYEQYF	14	-	TRBV27	TRBJ2-7	-
TGTGCCAGCAGTGATCGTAGACAGGGGTGGACTGAAGCTTTCTTT	CASSDRRQGWTEAFF	15	-	TRBV25-1	TRBJ1-1	TRBD1
TGTGCCAGCAGCTCGCGGACTAGCGGGGTGAGGGGGTCCTACAATGAGCAGTTCTTC	CASSSRTSGVRGSYNEQFF	19	-	TRBV5-4	TRBJ2-1	TRBD2
TGTGCCAGCAGCGTCCGGACTAGCGGGCATAGCACAGATACGCAGTATTTT	CASSVRTSGHSTDTQYF	17	few	TRBV7-9	TRBJ2-3	TRBD2
TGTGCCAGCAGCCAGTACGGATACGAGCAGTACTTC	CASSQYGYEQYF	12	few	TRBV7-2	TRBJ2-7	-
TGTGCCAGCAGCTCCCCCGGTTCTACTGTCTACGAGCAGTACTTC	CASSSPGSTVYEQYF	15	few	TRBV7-9	TRBJ2-7	-
TGTGCCAGCAGTCCGCTTGGTGAAAAACTGTTTTTT	CASSPLGEKLFF	12	-	TRBV28	TRBJ1-4	-
TGTGCCATCAGTGATTCCGTAGGTCGGGAGACCCAGTACTTC	CAISDSVGRETQYF	14	-	TRBV10-3	TRBJ2-5	-
TGTGCCAGCTCACCGGCCATAGGGACAGCTATCCTCTCCTACGAGCAGTACTTC	CASSPAIGTAILSYEQYF	18	few	TRBV18	TRBJ2-7	TRBD1
TGTGCCTGTAGCCGGGCTAATGAAAAACTGTTTTTT	CACSRANEKLFF	12	-	TRBV30	TRBJ1-4	-
TGTGCCAGCAGCTTAGCGTGGCGGCAAGAGACCCAGTACTTC	CASSLAWRQETQYF	14	-	TRBV7-9	TRBJ2-5	-
TGCGCCAGCAGCGAAGCGGGAGTTCGGATCAATGAGCAGTTCTTC	CASSEAGVRINEQFF	15	-	TRBV5-1	TRBJ2-1	TRBD2
TGTGCCAGCAGTTTAGGGACAGGGAGCTCTGGGGCCAACGTCCTGACTTTC	CASSLGTGSSGANVLTF	17	-	TRBV28	TRBJ2-6	TRBD1
TGTGCCAGCTCACCGCCACAGGGGATGGAGACCCAGTACTTC	CASSPPQGMETQYF	14	few	TRBV18	TRBJ2-5	TRBD1
TGCAGCGGACGGGGACAGTTCGCCTACGAGCAGTACTTC	CSGRGQFAYEQYF	13	few	TRBV29-1	TRBJ2-7	TRBD1
TGTGCCAGCAGTGAATTGAAAGATACGCAGTATTTT	CASSELKDTQYF	12	few	TRBV6-1	TRBJ2-3	-
TGCGCCAGCAGCCAACGGACTAGCGGGAGAAGCGAGCAGTACTTC	CASSQRTSGRSEQYF	15	-	TRBV4-3	TRBJ2-7	TRBD2
TGTGCCAGCAGCTGGGGGCAGAGCTCCTACGAGCAGTACTTC	CASSWGQSSYEQYF	14	-	TRBV11-2	TRBJ2-7	-
TGCAGCGTCCTAGGACAGGGATCAAACACCATATATTTT	CSVLGQGSNTIYF	13	few	TRBV29-1	TRBJ1-3	TRBD1
TGCGCCAGCAGCCACCAGCGAACTAGCACAGATACGCAGTATTTT	CASSHQRTSTDTQYF	15	-	TRBV4-3	TRBJ2-3	-
TGTGCCAGCAGCTTAAATGCGGAAGATACGCAGTATTTT	CASSLNAEDTQYF	13	-	TRBV11-2	TRBJ2-3	-
TGTGCCAGCAGCTTCCCGGGGGCGCTGGCAGATACGCAGTATTTT	CASSFPGALADTQYF	15	few	TRBV7-2	TRBJ2-3	-
TGTGCCAGCAGCCCTAGCGAATCAACTTCCTACAATGAGCAGTTCTTC	CASSPSESTSYNEQFF	16	-	TRBV7-9	TRBJ2-1	-
TGTGCCAGCAGCTTAGTCACGGGACCGGGCTCCTACGAGCAGTACTTC	CASSLVTGPGSYEQYF	16	few	TRBV7-2	TRBJ2-7	-
TGCAGCGTTGGCCTTTTGAGACAGCAGAACGAGCAGTACTTC	CSVGLLRQQNEQYF	14	-	TRBV29-1	TRBJ2-7	-
TGTGCCAGCAGTGTCCGACCGAACACTGAAGCTTTCTTT	CASSVRPNTEAFF	13	-	TRBV28	TRBJ1-1	-